Each of the 14 T cell receptor beta chains below was sequenced from the same sample in a study of post-analysis software for immune sequencing data. No cognate antigen is known for these TCRs. Regarding the study as a whole: Included in a set of about five TRBV segments more frequent in patients than controls were TRBV5-6, TRBV5-1 and TRBV20-1.

The TCR beta cDNA libraries contained unique molecular identifiers. TCRdb fed the PCR reads into MiXCR, producing one record per CDR3 protein. The repertoire includes around 500,000 distinct CDR3 sequences, 34% of them detected once, and about 5.6% sits in the top ten. Sequencing used blood. These receptors all stem from a girl under 18 with multiple sclerosis.

This clonotype was observed a handful of times. The chain combines TRBV7-2 with TRBJ2-1; D possibly uses TRBD1 or TRBD2 (6 bases each). Germline V gene data show CDR1 as SGHTA and CDR2 as FQGNSA. This CDR3 is built from 13 residues. V was pared by 3 bases and J by 8 bases, with 11 bases between. The CDR3 loop reads CASSFGGPDEQFF. The DNA for the CDR3 is TGTGCCAGCAGCTTTGGGGGGCCGGATGAGCAGTTCTTC.

This clonotype was seen a few times. The CDR3 sequence: CASSQAIRGAYGYTF. DNA of the CDR3: TGCGCCAGCAGCCAAGCCATCCGGGGGGCCTATGGCTACACCTTC. The V call is TRBV4-1, the J call TRBJ1-2; perhaps TRBD1 as D (6 bases). V gave up 1 base and J gave up 4 bases, with 13 bases separating them. The germline V gene has CDR1 MGHRA and CDR2 YSYEKL. This CDR3 has 15 residues.

The V and J genes are TRBV2 and TRBJ2-7; D is uncertain. Deletions cut 1 base from V and 0 bases from J, with 10 bases between. Germline assignment: CDR1 SNHLY and CDR2 FYNNEI. The CDR3 sequence is 15 residues long. CDR3 nucleotides: TGTGCCAGCAGTGAAGGACCTCTGAGCTCCTACGAGCAGTACTTC. Translating it yields CASSEGPLSSYEQYF.

The gene calls are TRBV3-1 and TRBJ2-3; 10 nucleotides align to TRBD2. The J segment lost 2 bases and the V segment lost 4 bases, leaving 6 bases of the junction unmatched. Per the germline V gene, CDR1 is LGHDT and CDR2 is YNNKEL (reference sequence). The CDR3 is 16 amino acids. For the CDR3, the DNA is TGTGCCAGCAGCCTCGCCGGGACTAGCGTCACAGATACGCAGTATTTT. Translation gives CASSLAGTSVTDTQYF.

This clonotype occurred once. V gene TRBV2 combines with J gene TRBJ2-7; D not resolved. TRBJ2-5 matches the DNA end more closely, so the J call is doubtful. Germline loops: CDR1 SNHLY, CDR2 FYNNEI. The CDR3 has 13 residues. Here the CDR3 reads CASSDRLPETQYF. CDR3 nucleotide sequence: TGTGCCAGCAGTGACAGGCTGCCGGAGACCCAGTACTTC.

This chain's CDR3 is CASSGRGPGLNTEAFF. The CDR3 nucleotides are TGTGCCAGCAGTGGGAGGGGTCCGGGACTGAACACTGAAGCTTTCTTT. The chain carries TRBV6-1 and TRBJ1-1; TRBD1 is a possible D gene (5 bases). The CDR3 spans 16 residues. Germline V gene sequence: CDR1 MNHNS, CDR2 SASEGT. V was pared by 4 bases and J by 0 bases, with 15 bases between.

V usage is TRBV7-2 and J usage is TRBJ1-1; D gene unclear. The length of the CDR3 is 16 residues. Trimming pared 1 base from V and 4 bases from J, leaving 16 bases between. Germline CDR1 SGHTA, CDR2 FQGNSA. The CDR3 sequence is CASSLDSLGLGTEAFF. DNA of the CDR3: TGTGCCAGCAGCTTAGATAGCTTGGGGTTGGGCACTGAAGCTTTCTTT.

The chain links TRBV5-5 to TRBJ2-1, with D maybe TRBD1 (6 bases). Germline CDR1 and CDR2: SGHKS and YYEKEE (reference sequence). CDR3 length: 15 amino acids. Trimming left V 1 base short and J 8 bases short, with 16 bases between. The CDR3 loop is CASSLYGQLIDEQFF. As DNA, the CDR3 is TGTGCCAGCAGCTTGTACGGACAGTTAATAGATGAGCAGTTCTTC.

This clonotype has more than one count but fewer than ten. J is TRBJ2-7 and V is TRBV20-1; D uncertain. V lost 6 bases to trimming and J lost 5 bases, with 23 bases between them. Germline-derived CDR1 and CDR2 are DFQATT and SNEGSKA (reference sequence). The CDR3 totals 15 residues. CDR3 coding DNA: TGCAGTGCCCGCCCCGTGTCGAAACAAGTACACGAGCAGTACTTC. Its translation: CSARPVSKQVHEQYF.

V is TRBV21-1 and J is TRBJ2-7; TRBD1, the table's D call, was not compared with the DNA. TRBV21-1 is a recognized pseudogene. CDR3 length: 13 residues. The CDR3 nucleotides read TGTGCCGGGGGGACAGGGGGCGCGTACGAGCAGTACTTC. Translated: CAGGTGGAYEQYF.

This chain uses TRBV20-1 with TRBJ2-3; D ambiguous. CDR1 and CDR2 (germline): DFQATT, SNEGSKA (reference sequence). This CDR3 is 14 amino acids long. V was trimmed by 2 bases and J by 0 bases, leaving 9 bases between them. This CDR3 reads CSARQKPSTDTQYF. In DNA form, the CDR3 reads TGCAGTGCTAGACAGAAACCTAGCACAGATACGCAGTATTTT.

In this sample, this clonotype turned up a few times. This chain joins TRBV2 and TRBJ1-2; no reliable D call. CDR1 SNHLY and CDR2 FYNNEI come from the germline V gene. CDR3 length: 15 residues. V shed 1 base and J shed 2 bases, with 11 bases lying between them. The DNA for the CDR3 is TGTGCCAGCAGTGAAGAAGAGGGCGGCAACTATGGCTACACCTTC. It specifies CASSEEEGGNYGYTF.

V usage is TRBV6-4 and J usage is TRBJ2-1; D is unclear. Germline V gene sequence: CDR1 MRHNA, CDR2 SNTAGT. Trimming cost V 10 bases and J 7 bases, with 17 bases left between them. The CDR3 covers 13 residues. The CDR3 sequence is CATVDAPGNEQFF. For the CDR3, the DNA is TGTGCCACCGTTGACGCCCCAGGAAATGAGCAGTTCTTC.

This clonotype was detected ten times or more. The chain uses TRBV5-1 and TRBJ2-1, with 11 positions matching TRBD2. In germline, CDR1 is SGHRS, CDR2 YFSETQ. The ends lost 5 bases at V and 2 bases at J; junction bases unmatched: 6. The CDR3 spans 16 residues. CDR3 amino acids: CASRPLAGGTYNEQFF. The CDR3 DNA reads TGCGCCAGCAGACCCCTAGCGGGGGGAACCTACAATGAGCAGTTCTTC.